The 18 T cell receptor beta chains reported below all come from one sample, sequenced in a study of cytotoxic CD8 clonotypes in ibrutinib-treated CLL. The protocol was immunoSEQ multiplex PCR, while the TCRdb copy is restricted to in-frame clones and leaves out a portion. This table has some 130,000 clones, 80% to 90% appearing once. The material was PBMCs, obtained after 24 months of ibrutinib treatment. The receptors stem from a human donor with chronic lymphocytic leukemia.

V gene TRBV9 combines with J gene TRBJ2-5, with D possibly TRBD2 on 5 matching bases. Trimming stripped 3 bases from V and 3 bases from J, with 18 bases between. CDR3 length equals 16 residues. Germline CDR1 reads SGDLS; CDR2 reads YYNGEE. CDR3 DNA sequence: TGTGCCAGCAGCGAACTTAGCGAGGGAAGGGAAGAGACCCAGTACTTC. Amino acid sequence: CASSELSEGREETQYF.

V gene TRBV27 combines with J gene TRBJ2-3; D is unclear. Per germline, CDR1 MNHEY and CDR2 SMNVEV (reference sequence). The CDR3 runs 13 residues. V was cut by 2 bases and J by 5 bases, with 8 bases left in between. The CDR3: CASSLLWGDTQYF. The CDR3 DNA follows: TGTGCCAGCAGTTTACTTTGGGGAGATACGCAGTATTTT.

The DNA of the CDR3 is TGTGCCAGTAGTGTAAACAGGGGAGCCAAAAACATTCAGTACTTC. It codes for CASSVNRGAKNIQYF. J is TRBJ2-4 and V is TRBV19; 7 bases match TRBD1. V shed 5 bases, J shed 0 bases, and the junction held 4 bases outside the gene matches. The CDR3 runs to 15 residues. Germline V lookup: CDR1 LNHDA, CDR2 SQIVND (reference sequence). Full variable domain (outside the CDR3, taken from reference TRBV19 and TRBJ2-4): DGGITQSPKYLFRKEGQNVTLSCEQNLNHDAMYWYRQDPGQGLRLIYYSQIVNDFQKGDIAEGYSVSREKKESFPLTVTSAQKNPTAFYLCASSVNRGAKNIQYFGAGTRLSVL.

In its sample, this clone was seen a few times. The chain carries TRBV5-4 and TRBJ1-6; D is unresolved. Germline values: CDR1 SGHNT, CDR2 YYREEE (reference sequence). Between the trimmed V and J ends, which lost 2 bases and 6 bases, there was a span of 6 bases. The CDR3 loop spans 13 amino acids. This chain's CDR3 is CASSLWGNSPLHF. The CDR3 DNA follows: TGTGCCAGCAGCTTATGGGGTAATTCACCCCTCCACTTT.

Only one count was recorded for this clone. This rearrangement joins TRBV6-5 to TRBJ2-7; D may be TRBD1 (5 bases). The V end lost 5 bases, the J end lost 0 bases, and 11 bases lay between the germline ends. The V gene's germline CDR1 is MNHEY and CDR2 SVGAGI. The CDR3 has 14 amino acids. The CDR3 spells CASSLTDSSYEQYF. In nucleotides, the CDR3 is TGTGCCAGCAGTCTTACAGACAGCTCCTACGAGCAGTACTTC.

DNA for the CDR3: TGTGCCAGCAGTTCCGTCACAGATACGCAGTATTTT. It encodes CASSSVTDTQYF. The chain has TRBV27 and TRBJ2-3; D gene uncertain. Trimming removed 4 bases at V and 2 bases at J, with 4 bases between. This CDR3 has 12 amino acids. CDR1 is MNHEY and CDR2 is SMNVEV in the germline V gene (reference sequence).

This clone has more than one count but fewer than ten. J is TRBJ1-3 and V is TRBV18; D remains unclear. Germline V lookup: CDR1 KGHSH, CDR2 LQKENI. The CDR3 length is 14 residues. Trimming left V 2 bases short and J 3 bases short, with 8 bases between. The DNA for the CDR3 is TGTGCCAGCTCACCAAGTGTTGATGGAAACACCATATATTTT. Translation: CASSPSVDGNTIYF.

The genes are TRBV20-1 and TRBJ2-3; D not certain. Germline loops: CDR1 DFQATT, CDR2 SNEGSKA (reference sequence). The CDR3 runs 11 residues. V gave up 6 bases and J gave up 5 bases, with 9 bases separating them. The CDR3 nucleotides read TGCAGTGCGCTAATGTTAGATACGCAGTATTTT. Amino acids: CSALMLDTQYF.

This sequence joins TRBV7-9 and TRBJ2-3; TRBD2 matches 10 bases. The CDR3 has 15 amino acids. Per germline, CDR1 SEHNR and CDR2 FQNEAQ (reference sequence). V lost 7 bases and J lost 4; bases outside the gene matches: 8. The CDR3: CASTLGTSVADTQYF. The CDR3 region has the DNA TGTGCCAGCACCCTCGGGACTAGCGTTGCAGATACGCAGTATTTT.

V is TRBV27 and J is TRBJ2-1; maybe TRBD2 (6 bases). This CDR3 is built from 17 residues. Deletions cut 0 bases from V and 2 bases from J, with 14 bases between. Germline CDR1 is MNHEY and CDR2 is SMNVEV (reference sequence). The CDR3 is CASSLSDGTVTYNEQFF. DNA of the CDR3: TGTGCCAGCAGTTTATCGGACGGGACTGTCACCTACAATGAGCAGTTCTTC.

About this clone: At one of its ends the junction is not consistent with the germline gene, which may arise from a read error. The chain recombines TRBV7-7 with TRBJ2-1, with D perhaps matching TRBD2 (6 bases). This CDR3 has 16 amino acids. Looked up from germline, CDR1 is SSHAT and CDR2 is FNYEAQ (reference sequence). CDR3 nucleotide sequence: TGTGCTAGCAGCCCATACAAAGGGGACTTCCACAATGAGCAGTTCTTC. It specifies CASSPYKGDFHNEQFF.

The chain couples TRBV4-3 to TRBJ1-3, with 7 bases identical to TRBD1. Germline V CDR1 and CDR2: LGHNA, YSLEER. This CDR3 has 16 amino acids. The ends lost 0 bases at V and 0 bases at J; junction bases unmatched: 2. This chain's CDR3 is CASSQETGTSGNTIYF. Here the CDR3 DNA reads TGCGCCAGCAGCCAAGAGACAGGGACCTCTGGAAACACCATATATTTT.

The J gene is TRBJ1-2, the V gene TRBV11-2, with D unclear. The CDR3 is made up of 13 amino acids. The ends were cut back, 0 bases at V and 9 bases at J, with 11 bases in the middle. Germline loops: CDR1 SGHAT, CDR2 FQNNGV. CDR3 in amino acids: CASSLDWEGSYTF. The CDR3 DNA reads TGTGCCAGCAGCTTAGATTGGGAGGGAAGCTACACCTTC.

The J gene is TRBJ1-2, the V gene TRBV4-3; D is undetermined. This CDR3 spans 13 amino acids. In germline, CDR1 is LGHNA, CDR2 YSLEER. Trimming cost V 0 bases and J 7 bases, with 9 bases left between them. The CDR3 coding sequence is TGCGCCAGCAGCCAAGACAGGCTGGGTGGCTACACCTTC. Residues: CASSQDRLGGYTF.

The J gene is TRBJ2-1, the V gene TRBV5-1, with 9 positions matching TRBD1. The V gene's germline CDR1 is SGHRS and CDR2 YFSETQ. This CDR3 comprises 15 residues. Trimming cost V 4 bases and J 8 bases; bases outside gene matches: 10. CDR3 coding DNA: TGCGCCAGCAGCAGGGGGGATGGGACAGGGCATGAGCAGTTCTTC. This gives the protein CASSRGDGTGHEQFF.

The chain couples TRBV7-2 to TRBJ2-5; no definite D call. The CDR3 is 12 amino acids. Trimming removed 5 bases from V and 0 bases from J, with 4 bases in between. Germline assignment: CDR1 SGHTA and CDR2 FQGNSA. DNA of the CDR3: TGTGCCAGCAGCCCCAACCAAGAGACCCAGTACTTC. This gives the protein CASSPNQETQYF.

This rearrangement joins TRBV9 to TRBJ2-3; D call uncertain. The germline V and J ends were trimmed by 2 bases and 0 bases, with 13 bases remaining between them. CDR3 length equals 16 residues. CDR1 is SGDLS, CDR2 YYNGEE, per germline. The CDR3 sequence is CASSVNGDTSTDTQYF. The CDR3 nucleotides read TGTGCCAGCAGCGTTAACGGAGATACTAGCACAGATACGCAGTATTTT.

The gene calls are TRBV6-5 and TRBJ2-3; D may be TRBD1 or TRBD2 (5 bases each). With 4 bases removed from V and 1 base from J, the gap between germline ends came to 15 bases. Per the germline V gene, CDR1 is MNHEY and CDR2 is SVGAGI. The CDR3 has 16 residues. Here the CDR3 DNA reads TGTGCCAGCAGTTCTCCGATGGGGCGGGGCACAGATACGCAGTATTTT. Translation: CASSSPMGRGTDTQYF.